The present entry profiles one T cell receptor (beta chain) with its context. Its target is not known. These data are taken from a study of cytomegalovirus exposure and HLA in healthy donors. General study findings and limits: According to the study, some 160 TCR beta chains were cytomegalovirus-associated.

The CDR3 has 15 amino acids. With 6 bases removed from V and 4 bases from J, the gap between germline ends came to 21 bases. CDR1 and CDR2 (germline): SQVTM, ANQGSEA. Both 60 Vbeta primers and 13 Jbeta primers went into the PCR. Only in-frame clones appear in the TCRdb table, and some are missing; sequencing was by immunoSEQ multiplex PCR. The table lists around 140,000 clones, around 9% of them singletons, with 6.5% to 8.5% in the top ten. The sample was PBMCs. The sequence was obtained from a woman between 40 and 55 years old in good health and CMV-seropositive. The gene calls are TRBV29-1 and TRBJ1-2; unclear D gene. The CDR3 is CSVELGGVPGYGYTF. The CDR3 DNA is TGCAGCGTCGAATTGGGCGGGGTGCCAGGCTATGGCTACACCTTC.